This TCR beta chain was sequenced in a study of shared T cell receptors in the human thymus. Clones were read by immunoSEQ multiplex PCR, and TCRdb kept only the in-frame ones, dropping some. This table has under 850,000 clones, over 75% appearing once. Germline V gene sequence: CDR1 SGHTA, CDR2 FQGNSA. This CDR3 comprises 15 residues. The V and J ends lost 6 bases and 4 bases respectively, with 16 bases between them. In addition, the sample was reused for a study of human thymus T cells. That work states: Corrective surgery for congenital heart defects was being performed on the healthy Finnish infants who served as donors. The study used thymus tissue resected during corrective heart surgery. A high degree of thymic repertoire overlap among unrelated individuals was reported in related research.

The receptor's source is a boy under three years old with a congenital heart defect. What was sequenced was thymocytes. The rearrangement uses TRBV7-2 and TRBJ1-3; TRBD1 is a possible D gene (6 bases). The CDR3 reads CASSSNRAGGNTIYF. In DNA form, the CDR3 reads TGTGCCAGCAGTTCAAACAGGGCCGGGGGAAACACCATATATTTT.